This TCR beta chain was captured in a study of blood T cells in healthy people across ages. Trimming at V came to 4 bases and at J to 5 bases, leaving 7 bases not matched to a gene. The CDR3 is 14 residues long. Per the germline V gene, CDR1 is SGHKS and CDR2 is YYEKEE (reference sequence). Study outcomes and limitations: The fall in TCR beta diversity per million T cells was roughly linear with age. Donor CMV status, an unknown factor, possibly confounded changes in expanded clonotypes. Correlation between TCR beta diversity and naive T cell percentage was strong.

A second roughly 6 to 11 cycle PCR used barcoded and J-beta primers. TCRdb itself ran the 5' RACE reads through MiXCR, one entry per CDR3 protein. The repertoire holds about 650,000 distinct CDR3 sequences, with about 30% as singletons. Whenever a sample was processed, at least 6.5 million PBMCs were isolated. In this sample, this clonotype turned up many times. The antigen remains undetermined. The sequenced sample consisted of blood. The chain is built from TRBV5-5 and TRBJ2-5; 8 bases line up with TRBD1. This TCR was sampled from a woman aged 80 or older in good health. CDR3 residues: CASSMDRAGETQYF. CDR3 sequence (DNA): TGTGCCAGCAGCATGGACAGGGCGGGGGAGACCCAGTACTTC.